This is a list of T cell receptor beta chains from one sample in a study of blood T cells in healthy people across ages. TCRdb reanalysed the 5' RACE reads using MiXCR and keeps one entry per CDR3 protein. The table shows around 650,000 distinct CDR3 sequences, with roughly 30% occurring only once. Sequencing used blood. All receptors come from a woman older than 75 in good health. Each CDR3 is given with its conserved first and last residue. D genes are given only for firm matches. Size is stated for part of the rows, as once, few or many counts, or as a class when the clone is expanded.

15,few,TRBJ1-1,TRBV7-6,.,TGTGCCAGCAGCCTAAATTGGGGGGGAAGCACTGAAGCTTTCTTT,CASSLNWGGSTEAFF
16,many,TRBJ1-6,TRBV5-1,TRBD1,TGCGCCAGCAGCCCCGGACAGGCCTCCTATAATTCACCCCTCCACTTT,CASSPGQASYNSPLHF
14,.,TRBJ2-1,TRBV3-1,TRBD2,TGTGCCCGCAGCCAAGTAGCTAGCGGGGGTGAGCAGTTCTTC,CARSQVASGGEQFF
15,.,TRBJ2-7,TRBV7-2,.,TGTGCCAGCAGCTTAGAAGACAGAGGACGCTACGAGCAGTACTTC,CASSLEDRGRYEQYF
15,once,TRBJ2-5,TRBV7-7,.,TGTGCTAGCAGCTTCGCAAAAACAGGGTTGGAGACCCAGTACTTC,CASSFAKTGLETQYF
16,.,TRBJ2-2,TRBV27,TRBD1,TGTGCCAGCAGTCCACTGGGACAGGTGGGCACCGGGGAGCTGTTTTTT,CASSPLGQVGTGELFF
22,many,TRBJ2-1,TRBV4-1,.,TGCGCCAGCAGCCAAGATCACTACCAGGGACTAGCAGGGGGCAGCTCCTACAATGAGCAGTTCTTC,CASSQDHYQGLAGGSSYNEQFF
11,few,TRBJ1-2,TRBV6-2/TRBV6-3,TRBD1,TGTGCCAGTGGGGACAGGGATGGCTACACCTTC,CASGDRDGYTF
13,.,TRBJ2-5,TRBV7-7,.,TGTGCTAGCAGTCTATGGGGGTCAGAGACCCAGTACTTC,CASSLWGSETQYF
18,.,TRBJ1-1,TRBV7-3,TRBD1,TGTGCCAGCAGCTCAGTCGGGACAGGGGGCGGGATGAACGCTGAAGCTTTCTTT,CASSSVGTGGGMNAEAFF
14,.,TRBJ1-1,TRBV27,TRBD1,TGTGCCAGCAGTGACAGGGCAAGAAACACTGAAGCTTTCTTT,CASSDRARNTEAFF
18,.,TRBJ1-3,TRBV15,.,TGTACCACCAGCAGAGATCTCCCACAGGCCGGCTCTGGAAACACCATATATTTT,CTTSRDLPQAGSGNTIYF
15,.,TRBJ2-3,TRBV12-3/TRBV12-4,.,TGTGCCAGCAGTTTAGGGAGAGCGAACACAGATGTGCAGTATTTT,CASSLGRANTDVQYF
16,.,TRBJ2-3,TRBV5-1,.,TGCGCCAGCAGCTTGGGGGGACACCTGAACACAGATACGCAGTATTTT,CASSLGGHLNTDTQYF
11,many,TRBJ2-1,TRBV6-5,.,TGTGCCAGCAGGTCAGGGGATGAGCAGTTCTTC,CASRSGDEQFF
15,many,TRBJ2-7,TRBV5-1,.,TGCGCCAGCAGCTTGGATGTGGGGGGCCTGGGGGAGCAGTACTTC,CASSLDVGGLGEQYF
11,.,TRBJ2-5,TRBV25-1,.,TGTGCCAGCAGGGAAGGGGGGACCCAGTACTTC,CASREGGTQYF
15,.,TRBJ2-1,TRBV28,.,TGTGCCAGCAGTAGGCCCGGACTGGCCTCTGATGAGCAGTTCTTC,CASSRPGLASDEQFF
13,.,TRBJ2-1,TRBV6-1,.,TGTGCCAGCAGGCCAAGGCCGGGGGATGAGCAGTTCTTC,CASRPRPGDEQFF
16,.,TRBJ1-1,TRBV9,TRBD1,TGTGCCAGCAGCGTAGATTTCTCCCGGACAGGGGCTGAAGCTTTCTTT,CASSVDFSRTGAEAFF